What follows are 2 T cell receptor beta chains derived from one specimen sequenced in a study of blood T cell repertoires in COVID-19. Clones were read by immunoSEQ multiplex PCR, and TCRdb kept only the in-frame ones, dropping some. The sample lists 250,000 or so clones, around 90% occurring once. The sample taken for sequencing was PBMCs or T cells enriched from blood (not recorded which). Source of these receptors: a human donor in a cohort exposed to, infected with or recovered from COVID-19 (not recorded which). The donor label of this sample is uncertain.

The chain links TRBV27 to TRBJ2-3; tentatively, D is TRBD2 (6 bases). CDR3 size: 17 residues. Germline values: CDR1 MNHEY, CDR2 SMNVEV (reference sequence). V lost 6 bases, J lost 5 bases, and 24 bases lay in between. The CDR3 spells CASSPFSPAGGKDTQYF. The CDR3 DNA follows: TGTGCCAGCAGCCCTTTCTCTCCCGCCGGGGGAAAAGATACGCAGTATTTT.

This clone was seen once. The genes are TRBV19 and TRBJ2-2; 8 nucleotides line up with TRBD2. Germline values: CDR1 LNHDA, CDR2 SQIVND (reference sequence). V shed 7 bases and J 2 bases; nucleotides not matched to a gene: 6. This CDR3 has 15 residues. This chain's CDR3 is CASTQRGGNTGELFF. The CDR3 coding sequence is TGTGCCAGTACCCAACGGGGGGGAAACACCGGGGAGCTGTTTTTT.